This T cell receptor beta chain comes out of a study of shared clonotypes between healthy human individuals. Assay used: immunoSEQ multiplex PCR; TCRdb lists only in-frame clones, some missing. The sample has about 490,000 clones, 70% to 85% seen once; the top ten hold about 11%. The V gene's germline CDR1 is SGHTA and CDR2 FQGNSA. This CDR3 has 17 residues. The V end was cut by 1 base, the J end by 2 bases, with 12 bases between. The specimen sequenced was PBMCs. The chain links TRBV7-2 to TRBJ2-6; tentative D call: TRBD1 (5 bases). The clonotype was recovered from a middle-aged woman in good health. Some clones in this sample may be carry-over from other donors' samples. The CDR3 bases are TGTGCCAGCAGCTTAGGGGTGATAGGGGCTGGGGCCAACGTCCTGACTTTC. It codes for CASSLGVIGAGANVLTF. The full variable domain, its missing parts supplied by reference TRBV7-2 and TRBJ2-6, is GAGVSQSPSNKVTEKGKDVELRCDPISGHTALYWYRQSLGQGLEFLIYFQGNSAPDKSGLPSDRFSAERTGGSVSTLTIQRTQQEDSAVYLCASSLGVIGAGANVLTFGAGSRLTVL.